These 2 T cell receptor beta chains originate from one sample sequenced in a study of cytomegalovirus exposure and HLA in healthy donors. The protocol was immunoSEQ multiplex PCR, while the TCRdb copy is restricted to in-frame clones and leaves out a portion. The table records about 69,000 clones, 96% of them present only once. Sequencing was performed on PBMCs. The receptor source for this set is a woman under 30 in good health and CMV-seropositive.

The gene calls are TRBV6-5 and TRBJ2-7, with 9 bases lining up with TRBD1. Trimming removed 0 bases from V and 4 bases from J; junction bases left unmatched: 4. The CDR3 has 15 amino acids. CDR1 and CDR2 (germline): MNHEY, SVGAGI. The CDR3 DNA follows: TGTGCCAGCAGTTACTCGATGGACAGGGGTTACGAGCAGTACTTC. Translated: CASSYSMDRGYEQYF.

This clone showed up just once. The CDR3 spells CASRHGDDLGTQYF. The CDR3 DNA follows: TGTGCCAGCAGACACGGGGATGATTTGGGGACCCAGTACTTC. This chain joins TRBV7-6 and TRBJ2-5, with D perhaps TRBD2 (5 bases). V was cut by 6 bases and J by 7 bases, with 18 bases left in between. The germline V gene encodes CDR1 SGHVS and CDR2 FNYEAQ. The CDR3 consists of 14 residues.